This entry features one T cell receptor (beta chain) sequence. The assay was immunoSEQ multiplex PCR, and TCRdb's table has in-frame clones only and misses some. The sample has 51,000 or so clones, 80% seen once; the top ten hold around 9.1%. These data come from a study of control samples from healthy donors and cancer patients. The CDR3 contains 16 residues. V dropped 6 bases and J dropped 1; count of bases not matched to a gene: 11. Germline V gene data show CDR1 as MGHDK and CDR2 as SYGVNS. The J gene is TRBJ1-1, the V gene TRBV25-1, with TRBD1 matching 7 bases. The receptor was isolated from a man aged 65 to 85 in good health. Sequenced sample: blood. The CDR3 reads CASRGQGGVRNTEAFF. The CDR3 DNA reads as TGTGCCAGCAGGGGGCAAGGGGGCGTCCGGAACACTGAAGCTTTCTTT.